This T cell receptor (beta chain) came from a study of shared clonotypes between healthy human individuals. There are 15 residues in the CDR3. Germline CDR1 MNHNY, CDR2 SVGAGI (reference sequence). Between the trimmed V and J ends, which lost 7 bases and 0 bases, there was a span of 15 bases. Using immunoSEQ multiplex PCR, the repertoire was profiled, and TCRdb retains in-frame clones only, with some absent. The sample lists about 2 million clones; less than 95% were seen once. Naivety among CD8 cells was defined by CD45RO negativity and positive CCR7 selection, thereby excluding terminally differentiated effector memory CD45RA+ cells.

Input material: naive CD8+ T cells sorted from blood. This receptor was obtained from a young man in good health. The gene calls are TRBV6-6 and TRBJ1-1; D is perhaps TRBD1 (5 bases). The chain's CDR3 is CASILRDSVNTEAFF. CDR3 sequence (DNA): TGTGCCAGCATCCTCAGGGACTCGGTGAACACTGAAGCTTTCTTT.